This entry concerns a single T cell receptor beta chain. The authors carried out high-throughput sequencing of TCR beta. They applied it to CD8+ and CD4+ T cells obtained from blood. In the multiple sclerosis control group, patients were treatment-naive and had stable or active relapsing-remitting disease. Negative magnetic isolation gave CD8+ and CD4+ cells; FACS enriched CD8+ TEMRA. RNA totalling about 0.45 to 1 ug underwent reverse transcription with random hexamers. By means of immunoSEQ multiplex PCR, TCR beta CDR3 spanning 54 Vbeta and 13 Jbeta underwent amplification. TCRdb passed the immunoSEQ multiplex PCR reads through MiXCR, listing each CDR3 protein once. The repertoire holds about 150,000 distinct CDR3 sequences, with nearly 97% as singletons. This specimen comes from a study of CD8 T cells in Susac syndrome. The germline V gene encodes CDR1 KGHDR and CDR2 SFDVKD. The V and J ends lost 1 base and 0 bases respectively, with 12 bases between them. The CDR3 length is 17 residues.

Source material: CD8+ T cells from PBMCs. The sequence was obtained from a human donor with multiple sclerosis. The genes are TRBV24-1 and TRBJ2-1; TRBD1 might be the D (6 bases). The CDR3 protein is CATSDLRTESSYNEQFF. In DNA, the CDR3 is TGTGCCACCAGTGATTTACGGACAGAGAGCTCCTACAATGAGCAGTTCTTC.